The 20 T cell receptor beta chains listed next were all sequenced from one sample in a study of blood T cell repertoires in COVID-19. Repertoires were generated with immunoSEQ multiplex PCR, while TCRdb's copy carries only in-frame clones and drops some. The repertoire holds about 300,000 clones, roughly 89% seen once, with 5% to 5.5% in the top ten. Source material: PBMCs or T cells enriched from blood (not recorded which). The receptors originated from a man aged 55 to 69 who had recovered from COVID-19.

The chain carries TRBV30 and TRBJ1-2; 8 nucleotides match TRBD1. This CDR3 has 13 residues. Germline CDR1 GTSNPN, CDR2 SVGIG (reference sequence). Trimming at V came to 4 bases and at J to 7 bases, leaving 8 bases not matched to a gene. The CDR3 DNA follows: TGTGCCTGGATTCCGACAGGGGTTGTTGGCTACACCTTC. Its protein is CAWIPTGVVGYTF.

The chain joins TRBV3-1 (or the pseudogene TRBV3-2) to TRBJ1-6, with D uncertain. Germline V gene data show CDR1 as LGHDT and CDR2 as YNNKEL (reference sequence). The CDR3 spans 15 residues. V was pared by 1 base and J by 4 bases, with 8 bases between. The DNA for the CDR3 is TGTGCCAGCAGCCAAGGGGCAGGATATAATTCACCCCTCCACTTT. Amino acids: CASSQGAGYNSPLHF.

The CDR3 nucleotides read TGTGCCTGGAGCGTGGGGGGGCAGGGGCCCCAGCATTTT. Protein: CAWSVGGQGPQHF. The V call is TRBV30, the J call TRBJ1-5, with D possibly being TRBD1 (6 bases). V dropped 3 bases and J dropped 9 bases, with 15 bases sitting between them. The CDR3 contains 13 residues. In germline, CDR1 is GTSNPN, CDR2 SVGIG (reference sequence).

A single count supports this clone. The V and J genes are TRBV10-3 and TRBJ2-3, with 7 nucleotides matching TRBD2. J was trimmed by 5 bases and V by 3 bases; bases with no gene match: 8. This CDR3 is 15 amino acids long. Germline V gene lookup returns CDR1 ENHRY and CDR2 SYGVKD. As DNA, the CDR3 is TGTGCCATCAGTGATCCAGCGGGATATGGAGATACGCAGTATTTT. This sequence encodes CAISDPAGYGDTQYF.

The chain is built from TRBV10-2 and TRBJ2-3; unclear D gene. Germline CDR1 WSHSY, CDR2 SAAADI. V dropped 6 bases and J dropped 0 bases, with 7 bases sitting between them. This CDR3 is built from 13 residues. This CDR3 is CASREPSTDTQYF. Here the CDR3 DNA reads TGCGCCAGCAGAGAGCCTAGCACAGATACGCAGTATTTT.

The genes are TRBV15 and TRBJ1-4; D call uncertain. Trimming cost V 0 bases and J 2 bases, with 7 bases left between them. CDR3 length: 15 amino acids. Germline V gene sequence: CDR1 LNHNV, CDR2 YYDKDF (reference sequence). CDR3 loop: CATSRDLQTNEKLFF. CDR3 DNA sequence: TGTGCCACCAGCAGAGATCTGCAGACTAATGAAAAACTGTTTTTT.

This rearrangement joins TRBV19 to TRBJ2-7, with 11 bases lining up with TRBD2. This CDR3 spans 17 amino acids. Trimming removed 5 bases from V and 2 bases from J; junction bases left unmatched: 11. The germline V gene encodes CDR1 LNHDA and CDR2 SQIVND (reference sequence). CDR3 region: CASSSPGTSGPTYEQYF. The DNA for the CDR3 is TGTGCCAGTAGTTCCCCCGGGACTAGCGGCCCTACCTACGAGCAGTACTTC.

This chain connects TRBV6-5 to TRBJ2-1; a weak D match, TRBD2 (6 bases). The germline CDR1 and CDR2 sequences are MNHEY and SVGAGI. The germline V and J ends were trimmed by 8 bases and 4 bases, with 12 bases remaining between them. This CDR3 is built from 13 residues. The CDR3, as DNA: TGTGCCAGCTCGCTCGGGACTTACAATGAGCAGTTCTTC. This encodes CASSLGTYNEQFF.

This sequence joins TRBV5-4 and TRBJ1-2; D perhaps matches TRBD1 (6 bases). Trimming removed 3 bases at V and 2 bases at J, with 8 bases between. The CDR3 length is 13 residues. The germline V gene encodes CDR1 SGHNT and CDR2 YYREEE (reference sequence). The CDR3 sequence: CASSSQGNYGYTF. CDR3 sequence (DNA): TGTGCCAGCAGCTCTCAGGGGAACTATGGCTACACCTTC.

This clone was detected only once. This chain links TRBV7-9 with TRBJ1-2; TRBD1 matches at 10 bases. CDR3 length: 16 amino acids. Looked up from germline, CDR1 is SEHNR and CDR2 is FQNEAQ (reference sequence). Trimming at V came to 5 bases and at J to 3 bases, leaving 9 bases not matched to a gene. The CDR3 sequence is CASSIPTGGEDYGYTF. CDR3 nucleotides: TGTGCCAGCAGCATACCGACAGGGGGCGAAGACTATGGCTACACCTTC. The whole variable domain, filled in from reference TRBV7-9 and TRBJ1-2, reads DTGVSQNPRHKITKRGQNVTFRCDPISEHNRLYWYRQTLGQGPEFLTYFQNEAQLEKSRLLSDRFSAERPKGSFSTLEIQRTEQGDSAMYLCASSIPTGGEDYGYTFGSGTRLTVV.

V and J are TRBV28 and TRBJ2-6; 7 bases agree with TRBD1. Trimming at V came to 6 bases and at J to 1 base, leaving 9 bases not matched to a gene. The germline gives CDR1 MDHEN, CDR2 SYDVKM. The CDR3 has 17 amino acids. CDR3 protein: CASSQTGDPSGANVLTF. The CDR3 DNA follows: TGTGCCAGCAGCCAAACAGGGGACCCTTCTGGGGCCAACGTCCTGACTTTC.

This clone has just one count. Here the CDR3 DNA reads TGTGCCAGCAGCTTGACGCAGGACTTCTATGGCTACACCTTC. Protein product: CASSLTQDFYGYTF. The V gene is TRBV7-8, the J gene TRBJ1-2; no definite D call. Germline V gene lookup returns CDR1 SGHVS and CDR2 FQNEAQ. The CDR3 has 14 amino acids. V was pared by 3 bases and J by 4 bases, with 12 bases between.

The chain employs TRBV5-1 and TRBJ1-2, with D unclear. Between the trimmed V and J ends, which lost 4 bases and 1 base, there was a span of 8 bases. CDR3 size: 13 residues. Germline V gene data show CDR1 as SGHRS and CDR2 as YFSETQ. The CDR3 DNA is TGCGCCAGCAGCCCGAACAGTAACTATGGCTACACCTTC. Its translation is CASSPNSNYGYTF.

The V gene is TRBV28, the J gene TRBJ2-7, with TRBD1 identical over 11 bases. This CDR3 region has 13 residues. V trimming: 7 bases; J trimming: 9 bases; junction bases outside the gene matches: 8. CDR1 is MDHEN, CDR2 SYDVKM, per germline. The CDR3 region is CASIPGQGVVQYF. The CDR3 DNA is TGTGCCAGCATCCCGGGACAGGGGGTGGTGCAGTACTTC.

This rearrangement joins TRBV18 to TRBJ1-5; TRBD1 matches 8 bases. The ends lost 1 base at V and 7 bases at J; junction bases unmatched: 12. Per the germline V gene, CDR1 is KGHSH and CDR2 is LQKENI. This CDR3 region has 17 residues. The CDR3 nucleotides are TGTGCCAGCTCACCACGGATGGGGCAGGGGGCTTACCAGCCCCAGCATTTT. Protein product: CASSPRMGQGAYQPQHF.

The chain has TRBV5-5 and TRBJ1-1; possibly TRBD1 for D (5 bases). Between the trimmed V and J ends, which lost 1 base and 0 bases, there was a span of 7 bases. The V gene's germline CDR1 is SGHKS and CDR2 YYEKEE (reference sequence). There are 14 residues in the CDR3. Written as DNA, the CDR3 is TGTGCCAGCAGCTTGACAGGTATGAACACTGAAGCTTTCTTT. Its protein product is CASSLTGMNTEAFF.

The V gene is TRBV6-5, the J gene TRBJ1-2; possibly TRBD1 for D (5 bases). The CDR3 sequence is 13 residues long. The germline CDR1 and CDR2 sequences are MNHEY and SVGAGI. V lost 6 bases and J lost 4, with 12 bases in between. The chain's CDR3 is CASSGGWSYGYTF. Written as DNA, the CDR3 is TGTGCCAGCAGCGGGGGGTGGAGCTATGGCTACACCTTC.

The V gene is TRBV11-2, the J gene TRBJ2-7; D possibly corresponds to TRBD2 (6 bases). V was cut by 10 bases and J by 0 bases, with 16 bases left in between. The CDR3 length is 14 residues. Germline V gives CDR1 SGHAT, CDR2 FQNNGV. CDR3 DNA sequence: TGTGCCACAAAGCGGGCTTATAACTCCTACGAGCAGTACTTC. Amino acid sequence: CATKRAYNSYEQYF.

The CDR3: CASSSSPGGETQYF. The CDR3 DNA sequence: TGTGCCAGCAGCTCTTCTCCAGGGGGAGAGACCCAGTACTTC. This chain connects TRBV7-2 to TRBJ2-5; 7 bases line up with TRBD1. The V segment lost 4 bases and the J segment 4 bases; nucleotides outside the gene matches: 6. The CDR3 covers 14 residues. Germline V lookup: CDR1 SGHTA, CDR2 FQGNSA. Looking up the rest from reference TRBV7-2 and TRBJ2-5 gives the full variable domain: GAGVSQSPSNKVTEKGKDVELRCDPISGHTALYWYRQSLGQGLEFLIYFQGNSAPDKSGLPSDRFSAERTGGSVSTLTIQRTQQEDSAVYLCASSSSPGGETQYFGPGTRLLVL.

The chain couples TRBV5-5 to TRBJ2-3, with D perhaps TRBD1 (5 bases). CDR1 and CDR2 (germline): SGHKS, YYEKEE (reference sequence). The V end lost 2 bases, the J end lost 2 bases, and 9 bases lay between the germline ends. CDR3 size: 14 residues. The DNA of the CDR3 is TGTGCCAGCAGCTTACAGGCTACCACAGATACGCAGTATTTT. This encodes CASSLQATTDTQYF.